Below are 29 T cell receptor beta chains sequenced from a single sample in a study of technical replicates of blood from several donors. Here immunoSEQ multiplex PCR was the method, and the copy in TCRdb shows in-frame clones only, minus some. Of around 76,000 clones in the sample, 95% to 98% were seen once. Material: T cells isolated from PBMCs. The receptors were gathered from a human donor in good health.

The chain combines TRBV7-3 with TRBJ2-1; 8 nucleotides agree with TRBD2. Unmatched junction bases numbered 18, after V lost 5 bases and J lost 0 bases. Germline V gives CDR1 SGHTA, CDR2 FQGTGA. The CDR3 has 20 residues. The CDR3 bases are TGTGCCAGCAGCCGGTCAGCGTTCACGGGGCGGGAGGCCTCCTACAATGAGCAGTTCTTC. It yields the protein CASSRSAFTGREASYNEQFF.

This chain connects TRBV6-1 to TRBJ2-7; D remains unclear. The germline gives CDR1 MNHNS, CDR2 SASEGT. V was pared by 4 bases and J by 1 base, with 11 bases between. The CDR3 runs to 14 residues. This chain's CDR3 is CASSAQAMSYEQYF. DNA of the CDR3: TGTGCCAGCAGTGCCCAGGCGATGTCCTACGAGCAGTACTTC.

The CDR3 sequence: CASKLAGDEQFF. DNA for the CDR3: TGTGCCAGCAAGCTAGCGGGAGACGAGCAGTTCTTC. This sequence joins TRBV2 and TRBJ2-1; 10 bases are a match to TRBD2. V lost 7 bases, J lost 10 bases, and 4 bases stayed unmatched. The CDR3 length is 12 residues. CDR1 is SNHLY, CDR2 FYNNEI, per germline.

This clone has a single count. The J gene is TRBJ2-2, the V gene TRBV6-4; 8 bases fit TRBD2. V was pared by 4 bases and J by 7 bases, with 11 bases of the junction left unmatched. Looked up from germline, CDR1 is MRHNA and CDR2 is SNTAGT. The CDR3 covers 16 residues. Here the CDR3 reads CASSANSGTSIGELFF. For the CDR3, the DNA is TGTGCCAGCAGTGCTAATAGCGGGACATCAATCGGGGAGCTGTTTTTT.

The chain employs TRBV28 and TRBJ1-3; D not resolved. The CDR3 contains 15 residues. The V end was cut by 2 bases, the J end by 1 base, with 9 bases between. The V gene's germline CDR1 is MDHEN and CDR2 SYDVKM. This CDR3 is CASSLRYGSGNTIYF. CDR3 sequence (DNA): TGTGCCAGCAGTTTAAGGTACGGGTCTGGAAACACCATATATTTT.

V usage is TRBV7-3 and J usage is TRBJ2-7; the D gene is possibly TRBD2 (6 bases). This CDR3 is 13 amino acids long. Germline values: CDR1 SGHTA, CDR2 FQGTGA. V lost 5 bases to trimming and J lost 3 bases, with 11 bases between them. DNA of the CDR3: TGTGCCAGCAGCCCGGGACTCATCTACGAGCAGTACTTC. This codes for CASSPGLIYEQYF.

CDR3 bases: TGCAGCGTTGAAACGGGACAGGGGTTAAGCAATGAGCAGTTCTTC. Its protein product is CSVETGQGLSNEQFF. The chain is built from TRBV29-1 and TRBJ2-1, with 10 bases lining up with TRBD1. CDR1 is SQVTM and CDR2 is ANQGSEA in the germline V gene. This CDR3 spans 15 amino acids. With 2 bases clipped from V and 6 bases from J, the junction kept 7 bases outside the gene matches.

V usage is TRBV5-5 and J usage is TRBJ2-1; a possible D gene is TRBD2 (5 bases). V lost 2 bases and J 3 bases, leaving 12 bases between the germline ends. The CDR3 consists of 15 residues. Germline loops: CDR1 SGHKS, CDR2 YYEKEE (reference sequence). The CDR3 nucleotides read TGTGCCAGCAGCTTAATAAGGACTGGCTACAATGAGCAGTTCTTC. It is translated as CASSLIRTGYNEQFF.

The CDR3 sequence: CASKSTSGRLYEQYF. CDR3 DNA sequence: TGTGCCAGCAAATCGACTAGCGGGAGGCTATACGAGCAGTACTTC. V usage is TRBV28 and J usage is TRBJ2-7; 13 nucleotides agree with TRBD2. The CDR3 has 15 amino acids. Losses at the gene ends were 7 bases for V and 4 bases for J; bases not matched to a gene: 7. The germline gives CDR1 MDHEN, CDR2 SYDVKM.

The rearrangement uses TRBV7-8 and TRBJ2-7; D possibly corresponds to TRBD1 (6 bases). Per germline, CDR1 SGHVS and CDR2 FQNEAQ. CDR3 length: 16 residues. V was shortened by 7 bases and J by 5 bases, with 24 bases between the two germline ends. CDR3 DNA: TGTGCCAGCACCCCCCCGGCAGGGGACGGGGCGCACGAGCAGTACTTC. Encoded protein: CASTPPAGDGAHEQYF. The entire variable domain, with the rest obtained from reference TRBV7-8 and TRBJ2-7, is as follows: GAGVSQSPRYKVAKRGQDVALRCDPISGHVSLFWYQQALGQGPEFLTYFQNEAQLDKSGLPSDRFFAERPEGSVSTLKIQRTQQEDSAVYLCASTPPAGDGAHEQYFGPGTRLTVT.

Written as DNA, the CDR3 is TGTGCCAGCAGCCCCGGCGTGGGGGCTACCTACGAGCAGTACTTC. Encoded protein: CASSPGVGATYEQYF. The chain combines TRBV11-2 with TRBJ2-7; D might be TRBD1 (6 bases). This CDR3 is built from 15 residues. From germline, CDR1 is SGHAT and CDR2 FQNNGV. V was cut by 5 bases and J by 2 bases, with 16 bases left in between. The entire variable domain, with the rest obtained from reference TRBV11-2 and TRBJ2-7, is as follows: EAGVAQSPRYKIIEKRQSVAFWCNPISGHATLYWYQQILGQGPKLLIQFQNNGVVDDSQLPKDRFSAERLKGVDSTLKIQPAKLEDSAVYLCASSPGVGATYEQYFGPGTRLTVT.

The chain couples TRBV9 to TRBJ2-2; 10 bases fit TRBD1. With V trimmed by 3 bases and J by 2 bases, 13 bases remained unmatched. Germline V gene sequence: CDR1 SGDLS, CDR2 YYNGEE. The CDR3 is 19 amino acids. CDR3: CASSGYLKTGGANTGELFF. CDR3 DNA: TGTGCCAGCAGCGGCTACCTGAAGACAGGGGGCGCTAACACCGGGGAGCTGTTTTTT.

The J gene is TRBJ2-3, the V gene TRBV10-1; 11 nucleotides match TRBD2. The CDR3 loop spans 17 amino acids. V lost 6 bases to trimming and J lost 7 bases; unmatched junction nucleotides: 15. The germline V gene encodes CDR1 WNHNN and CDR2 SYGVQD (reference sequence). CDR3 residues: CASSSPSSGRERNTQYF. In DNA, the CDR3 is TGCGCCAGCAGCTCGCCTAGTAGCGGGAGGGAGAGGAATACGCAGTATTTT.

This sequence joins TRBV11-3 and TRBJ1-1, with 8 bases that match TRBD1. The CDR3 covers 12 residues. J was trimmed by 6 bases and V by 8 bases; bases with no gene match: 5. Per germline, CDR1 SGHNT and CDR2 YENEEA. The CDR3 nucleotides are TGTGCCAGCTCTCAGGGGGCAGCTGAAGCTTTCTTT. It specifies CASSQGAAEAFF.

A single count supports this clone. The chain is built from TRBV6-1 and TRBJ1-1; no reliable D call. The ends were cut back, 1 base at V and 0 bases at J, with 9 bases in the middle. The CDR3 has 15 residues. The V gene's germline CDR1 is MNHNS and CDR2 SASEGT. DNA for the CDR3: TGTGCCAGCAGTGAAGATCACAGTTTGAACACTGAAGCTTTCTTT. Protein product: CASSEDHSLNTEAFF.

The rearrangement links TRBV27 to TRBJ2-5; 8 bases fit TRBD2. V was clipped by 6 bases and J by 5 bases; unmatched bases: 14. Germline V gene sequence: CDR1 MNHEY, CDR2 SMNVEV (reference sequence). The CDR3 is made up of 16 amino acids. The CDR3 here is CASSPRGERELETQYF. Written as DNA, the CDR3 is TGTGCCAGCAGCCCAAGGGGGGAGCGGGAGCTTGAGACCCAGTACTTC.

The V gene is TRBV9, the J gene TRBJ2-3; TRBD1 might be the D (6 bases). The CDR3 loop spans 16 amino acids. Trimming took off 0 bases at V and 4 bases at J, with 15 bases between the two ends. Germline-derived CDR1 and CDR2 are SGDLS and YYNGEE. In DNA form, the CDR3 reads TGTGCCAGCAGCGTAGAGGGGACACCTACTTCAGATACGCAGTATTTT. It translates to CASSVEGTPTSDTQYF.

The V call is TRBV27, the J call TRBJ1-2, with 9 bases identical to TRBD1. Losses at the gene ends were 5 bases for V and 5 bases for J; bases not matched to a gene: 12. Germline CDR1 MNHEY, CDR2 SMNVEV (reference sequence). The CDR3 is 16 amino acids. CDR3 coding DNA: TGTGCCAGCAGTCTCAGTCCCGGGACAGGGCGTTATGGCTACACCTTC. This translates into CASSLSPGTGRYGYTF.

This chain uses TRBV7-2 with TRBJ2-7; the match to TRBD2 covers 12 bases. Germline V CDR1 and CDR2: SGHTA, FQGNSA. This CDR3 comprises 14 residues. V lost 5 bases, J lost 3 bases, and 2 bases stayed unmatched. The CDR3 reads CASSPLAGGYEQYF. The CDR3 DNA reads TGTGCCAGCAGCCCACTAGCGGGAGGCTACGAGCAGTACTTC.

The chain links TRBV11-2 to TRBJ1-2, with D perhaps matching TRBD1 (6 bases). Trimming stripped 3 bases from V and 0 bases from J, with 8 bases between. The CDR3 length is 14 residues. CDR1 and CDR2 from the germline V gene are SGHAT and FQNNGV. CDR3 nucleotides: TGTGCCAGCAGCTTGAGGACAGCTAACTATGGCTACACCTTC. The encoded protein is CASSLRTANYGYTF.

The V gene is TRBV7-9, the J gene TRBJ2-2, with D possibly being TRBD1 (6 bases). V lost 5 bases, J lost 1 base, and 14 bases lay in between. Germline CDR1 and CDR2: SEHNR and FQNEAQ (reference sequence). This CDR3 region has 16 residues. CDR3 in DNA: TGTGCCAGCAGCGACGTGCCGGGACAGAACACCGGGGAGCTGTTTTTT. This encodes CASSDVPGQNTGELFF.

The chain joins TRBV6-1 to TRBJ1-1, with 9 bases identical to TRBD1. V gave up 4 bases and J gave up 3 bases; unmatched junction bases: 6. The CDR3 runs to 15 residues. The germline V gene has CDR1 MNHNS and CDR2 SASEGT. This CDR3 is CASSGTGTGHTEAFF. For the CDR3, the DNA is TGTGCCAGCAGTGGAACCGGGACAGGGCACACTGAAGCTTTCTTT.

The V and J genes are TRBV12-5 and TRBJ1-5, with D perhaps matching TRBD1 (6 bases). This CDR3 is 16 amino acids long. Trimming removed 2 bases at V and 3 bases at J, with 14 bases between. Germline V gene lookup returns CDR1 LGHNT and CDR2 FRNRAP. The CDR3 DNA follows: TGTGCTAGTGGTTTGTTGAACAGGGACCCCAATCAGCCCCAGCATTTT. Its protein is CASGLLNRDPNQPQHF. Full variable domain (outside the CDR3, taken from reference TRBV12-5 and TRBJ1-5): DARVTQTPRHKVTEMGQEVTMRCQPILGHNTVFWYRQTMMQGLELLAYFRNRAPLDDSGMPKDRFSAEMPDATLATLKIQPSEPRDSAVYFCASGLLNRDPNQPQHFGDGTRLSIL.

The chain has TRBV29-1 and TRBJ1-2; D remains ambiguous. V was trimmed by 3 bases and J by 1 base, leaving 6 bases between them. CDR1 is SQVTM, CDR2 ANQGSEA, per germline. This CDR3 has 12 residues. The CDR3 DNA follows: TGCAGCGTTGACGGTGATAACTATGGCTACACCTTC. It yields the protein CSVDGDNYGYTF.

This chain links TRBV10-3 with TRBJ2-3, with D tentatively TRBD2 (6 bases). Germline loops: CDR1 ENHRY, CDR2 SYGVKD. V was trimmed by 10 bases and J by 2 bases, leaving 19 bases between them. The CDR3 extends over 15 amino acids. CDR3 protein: CATQYWRGATDTQYF. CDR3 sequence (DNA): TGTGCCACCCAGTACTGGCGGGGAGCCACAGATACGCAGTATTTT.

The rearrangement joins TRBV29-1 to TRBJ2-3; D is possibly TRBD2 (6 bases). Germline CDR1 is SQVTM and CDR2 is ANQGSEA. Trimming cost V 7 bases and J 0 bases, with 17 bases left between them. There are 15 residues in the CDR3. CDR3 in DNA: TGCAGCGCCGACCTACCCGGGAGAAGCACAGATACGCAGTATTTT. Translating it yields CSADLPGRSTDTQYF.

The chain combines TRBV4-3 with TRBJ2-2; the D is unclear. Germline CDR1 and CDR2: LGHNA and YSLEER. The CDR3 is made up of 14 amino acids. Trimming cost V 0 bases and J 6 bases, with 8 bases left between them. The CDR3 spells CASSQDPVAGELFF. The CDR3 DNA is TGCGCCAGCAGCCAAGATCCGGTCGCCGGGGAGCTGTTTTTT.

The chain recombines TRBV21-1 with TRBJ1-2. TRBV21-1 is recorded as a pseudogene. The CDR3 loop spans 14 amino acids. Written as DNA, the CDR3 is TGTGCCAGCCCGGCGGGCACGTATAACTATGGCCACACCTTC. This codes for CASPAGTYNYGHTF.

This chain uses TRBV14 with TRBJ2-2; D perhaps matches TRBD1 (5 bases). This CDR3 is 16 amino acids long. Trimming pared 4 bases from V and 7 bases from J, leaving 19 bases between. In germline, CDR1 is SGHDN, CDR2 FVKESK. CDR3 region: CASSPRLVRAGGELFF. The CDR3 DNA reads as TGTGCCAGCAGCCCCAGGCTTGTCAGGGCAGGCGGGGAGCTGTTTTTT. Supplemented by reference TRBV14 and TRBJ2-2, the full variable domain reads EAGVTQFPSHSVIEKGQTVTLRCDPISGHDNLYWYRRVMGKEIKFLLHFVKESKQDESGMPNNRFLAERTGGTYSTLKVQPAELEDSGVYFCASSPRLVRAGGELFFGEGSRLTVL.